What follows are 10 T cell receptor beta chains derived from one specimen sequenced in a study of cytomegalovirus exposure and HLA in healthy donors. 60 Vbeta and 13 Jbeta primers were used in PCR. The method was immunoSEQ multiplex PCR; TCRdb's version includes in-frame clones alone and lacks a portion of them. The repertoire consists of about 200,000 clones, with roughly four fifths occurring once and the leading ten covering 1.9%. What was sequenced was PBMCs. All receptors derive from a man younger than 45 in good health and CMV-seronegative.

This clone was detected only a few times. The genes are TRBV6-1 and TRBJ1-1; no definite D call. The CDR3 covers 12 residues. Germline V gene lookup returns CDR1 MNHNS and CDR2 SASEGT. Between the trimmed V and J ends, which lost 3 bases and 11 bases, there was a span of 13 bases. This CDR3 is CASSEFGYEAFF. The CDR3 DNA is TGTGCCAGCAGTGAGTTTGGTTATGAGGCTTTCTTT.

This chain connects TRBV11-2 to TRBJ2-7, with a weak D call TRBD2 (5 bases). CDR1 is SGHAT, CDR2 FQNNGV, per germline. The CDR3 consists of 14 residues. V shed 0 bases and J shed 5 bases, with 11 bases lying between them. CDR3 region: CASSLEITSHEQYF. The CDR3 coding sequence is TGTGCCAGCAGCTTAGAGATTACTAGTCACGAGCAGTACTTC.

The rearrangement joins TRBV5-4 to TRBJ1-6, with unresolved D. Deletions cut 4 bases from V and 8 bases from J, with 16 bases between. This CDR3 contains 15 residues. Germline V gene lookup returns CDR1 SGHNT and CDR2 YYREEE (reference sequence). The CDR3 region is CASSLGGLRDSPLHF. The CDR3 DNA follows: TGTGCCAGCAGCCTGGGTGGGCTGAGGGATTCACCCCTCCACTTT.

This chain joins TRBV19 and TRBJ2-3; no reliable D call. V lost 5 bases and J lost 4, with 7 bases in between. The CDR3 extends over 12 amino acids. CDR1 is LNHDA and CDR2 is SQIVND in the germline V gene (reference sequence). For the CDR3, the DNA is TGTGCCAGTAGTCCCCGTTCAGATACGCAGTATTTT. Protein sequence: CASSPRSDTQYF. Full variable domain (remainder filled in from reference TRBV19 and TRBJ2-3): DGGITQSPKYLFRKEGQNVTLSCEQNLNHDAMYWYRQDPGQGLRLIYYSQIVNDFQKGDIAEGYSVSREKKESFPLTVTSAQKNPTAFYLCASSPRSDTQYFGPGTRLTVL.

This clone was observed a few times. The CDR3 loop reads CASSQRGTDTQYF. The CDR3 region has the DNA TGTGCCAGCAGTCAGCGAGGCACAGATACGCAGTATTTT. The gene calls are TRBV27 and TRBJ2-3, with no clear D. V lost 5 bases, J lost 1 base, and 7 bases lay in between. The germline V gene has CDR1 MNHEY and CDR2 SMNVEV (reference sequence). This CDR3 comprises 13 residues.

The chain uses TRBV28 and TRBJ2-7; the D gene is possibly TRBD2 (6 bases). Germline-derived CDR1 and CDR2 are MDHEN and SYDVKM. The CDR3 sequence is 14 residues long. The V end lost 9 bases, the J end lost 7 bases, and 22 bases lay between the germline ends. The CDR3 nucleotides read TGTGCCAGATCGGCGGGACGCCCTTCGCGAGAGCAGTACTTC. Its translation is CARSAGRPSREQYF.

The V call is TRBV11-1, the J call TRBJ2-7, with TRBD1 as a possible D gene (5 bases). Germline assignment: CDR1 SGHAT and CDR2 FQDESV (reference sequence). The ends were cut back, 2 bases at V and 4 bases at J, with 12 bases in the middle. The length of the CDR3 is 14 residues. CDR3 DNA: TGTGCCAGCAGCTTACAGGGTACGTCATACGAGCAGTACTTC. This encodes CASSLQGTSYEQYF.

J is TRBJ2-3 and V is TRBV28; 10 bases are shared with TRBD2. Per germline, CDR1 MDHEN and CDR2 SYDVKM. Unmatched junction bases numbered 9, after V lost 7 bases and J lost 5 bases. The CDR3 consists of 15 residues. In nucleotides, the CDR3 is TGTGCCAGCACTCTAAGCGGGAGGGCCGGAGATACGCAGTATTTT. This codes for CASTLSGRAGDTQYF.

V gene TRBV30 combines with J gene TRBJ2-1; perhaps TRBD2 as D (6 bases). Germline V gene lookup returns CDR1 GTSNPN and CDR2 SVGIG (reference sequence). The CDR3 totals 15 residues. Trimming stripped 0 bases from V and 3 bases from J, with 12 bases between. The CDR3 nucleotides are TGTGCCTGGAGTGTACGGAGTAGCGGCTACAATGAGCAGTTCTTC. It specifies CAWSVRSSGYNEQFF.

This chain connects TRBV9 to TRBJ2-1, with D possibly TRBD2 on 7 matching bases. There are 16 residues in the CDR3. V shed 4 bases and J shed 8 bases, with 22 bases lying between them. The V gene's germline CDR1 is SGDLS and CDR2 YYNGEE. This CDR3 reads CASSLGGGGSGDEQFF. The CDR3 DNA sequence: TGTGCCAGCAGCTTAGGGGGGGGCGGGAGTGGGGATGAGCAGTTCTTC.